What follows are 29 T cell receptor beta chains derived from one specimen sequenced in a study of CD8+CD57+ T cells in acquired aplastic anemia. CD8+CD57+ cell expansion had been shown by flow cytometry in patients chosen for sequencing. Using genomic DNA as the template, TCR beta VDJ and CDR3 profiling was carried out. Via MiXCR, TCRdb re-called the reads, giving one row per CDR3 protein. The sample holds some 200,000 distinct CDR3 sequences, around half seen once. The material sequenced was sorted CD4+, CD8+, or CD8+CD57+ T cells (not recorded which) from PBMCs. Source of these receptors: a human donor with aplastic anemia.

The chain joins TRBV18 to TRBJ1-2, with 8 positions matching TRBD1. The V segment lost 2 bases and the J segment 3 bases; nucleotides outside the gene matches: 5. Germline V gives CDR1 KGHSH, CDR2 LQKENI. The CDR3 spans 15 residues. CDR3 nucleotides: TGTGCCAGCTCACCAGTGGCAGGGGGCGACTATGGCTACACCTTC. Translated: CASSPVAGGDYGYTF.

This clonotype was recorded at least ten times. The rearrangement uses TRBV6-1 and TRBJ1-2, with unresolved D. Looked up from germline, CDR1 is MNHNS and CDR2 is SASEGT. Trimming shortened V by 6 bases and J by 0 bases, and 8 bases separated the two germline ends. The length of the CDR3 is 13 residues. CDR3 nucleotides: TGTGCCAGCAGCCGCCAACCTAACTATGGCTACACCTTC. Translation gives CASSRQPNYGYTF.

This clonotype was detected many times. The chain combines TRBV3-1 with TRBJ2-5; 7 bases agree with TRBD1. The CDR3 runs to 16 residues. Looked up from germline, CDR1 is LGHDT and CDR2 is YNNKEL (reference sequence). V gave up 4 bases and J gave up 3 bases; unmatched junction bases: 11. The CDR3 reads CASSRRDRVDKETQYF. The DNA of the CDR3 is TGTGCCAGCAGCCGCCGAGACAGGGTCGACAAAGAGACCCAGTACTTC.

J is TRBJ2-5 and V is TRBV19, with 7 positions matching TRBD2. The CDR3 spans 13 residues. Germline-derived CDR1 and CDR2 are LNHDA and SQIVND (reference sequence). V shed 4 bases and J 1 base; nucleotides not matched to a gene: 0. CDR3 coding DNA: TGTGCCAGTAGTAGACTAGCCCAAGAGACCCAGTACTTC. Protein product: CASSRLAQETQYF.

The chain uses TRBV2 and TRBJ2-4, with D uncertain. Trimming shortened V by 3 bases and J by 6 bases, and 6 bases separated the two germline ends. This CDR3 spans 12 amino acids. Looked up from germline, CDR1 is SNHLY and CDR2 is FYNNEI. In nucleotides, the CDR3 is TGTGCCAGCAGTGACCCTCCAAACATTCAGTACTTC. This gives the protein CASSDPPNIQYF. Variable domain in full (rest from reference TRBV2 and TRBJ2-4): EPEVTQTPSHQVTQMGQEVILRCVPISNHLYFYWYRQILGQKVEFLVSFYNNEISEKSEIFDDQFSVERPDGSNFTLKIRSTKLEDSAMYFCASSDPPNIQYFGAGTRLSVL.

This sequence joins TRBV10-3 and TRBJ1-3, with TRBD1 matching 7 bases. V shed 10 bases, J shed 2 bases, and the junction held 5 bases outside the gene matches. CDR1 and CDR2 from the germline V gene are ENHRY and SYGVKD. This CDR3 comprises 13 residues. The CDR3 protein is CATTGTAGNTIYF. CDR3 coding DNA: TGTGCCACGACCGGGACAGCTGGAAACACCATATATTTT.

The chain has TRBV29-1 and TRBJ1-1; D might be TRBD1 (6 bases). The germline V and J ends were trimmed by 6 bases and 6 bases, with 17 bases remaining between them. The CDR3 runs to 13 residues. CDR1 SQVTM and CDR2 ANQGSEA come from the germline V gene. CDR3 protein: CSVLTGGIPEAFF. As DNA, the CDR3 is TGCAGCGTGCTGACAGGCGGGATCCCTGAAGCTTTCTTT.

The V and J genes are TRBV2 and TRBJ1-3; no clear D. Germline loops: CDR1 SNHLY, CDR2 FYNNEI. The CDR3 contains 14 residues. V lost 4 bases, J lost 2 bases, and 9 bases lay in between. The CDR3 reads CASSGTLTGNTIYF. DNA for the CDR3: TGTGCCAGCAGTGGGACTTTGACTGGAAACACCATATATTTT.

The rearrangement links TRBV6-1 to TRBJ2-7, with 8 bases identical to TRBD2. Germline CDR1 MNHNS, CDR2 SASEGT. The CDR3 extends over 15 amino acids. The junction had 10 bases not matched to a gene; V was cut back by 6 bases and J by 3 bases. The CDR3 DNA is TGTGCCAGCAGCTTAAGGGGGGCGGGAGGCTACGAGCAGTACTTC. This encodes CASSLRGAGGYEQYF.

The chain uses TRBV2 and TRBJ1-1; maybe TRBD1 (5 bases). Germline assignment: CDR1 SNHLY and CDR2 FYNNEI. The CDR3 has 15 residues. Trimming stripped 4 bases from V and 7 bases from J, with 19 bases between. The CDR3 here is CASSGGVGGRVEAFF. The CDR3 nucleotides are TGTGCCAGCAGTGGTGGGGTTGGGGGAAGGGTTGAAGCTTTCTTT.

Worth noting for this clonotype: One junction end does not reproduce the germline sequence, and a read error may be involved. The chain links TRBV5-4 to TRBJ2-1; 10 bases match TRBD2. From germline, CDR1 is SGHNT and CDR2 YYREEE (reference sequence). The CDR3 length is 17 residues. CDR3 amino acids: CASSLQGLAASHHERFF. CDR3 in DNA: TGTGCCAGCAGCTTGCAAGGACTAGCGGCCAGCCACCATGAGCGGTTCTTC.

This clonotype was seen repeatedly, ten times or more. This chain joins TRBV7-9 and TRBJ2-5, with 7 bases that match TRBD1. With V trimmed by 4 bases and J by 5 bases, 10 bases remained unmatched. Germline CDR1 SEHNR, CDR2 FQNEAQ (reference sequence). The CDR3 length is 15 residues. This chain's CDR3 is CASSYLTGFGETQYF. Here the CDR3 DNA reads TGTGCCAGCAGCTACCTGACAGGGTTTGGGGAGACCCAGTACTTC.

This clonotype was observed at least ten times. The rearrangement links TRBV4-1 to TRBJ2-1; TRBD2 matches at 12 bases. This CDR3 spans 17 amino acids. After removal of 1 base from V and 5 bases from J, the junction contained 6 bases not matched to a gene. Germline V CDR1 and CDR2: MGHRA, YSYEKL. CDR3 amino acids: CASSQGLAGGPDNEQFF. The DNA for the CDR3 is TGCGCCAGCAGCCAAGGTCTAGCGGGGGGGCCGGACAATGAGCAGTTCTTC.

The CDR3, as DNA: TGTGCCAGCAGCTTAATTCGGGGGTCGGGAGAGACCCAGTACTTC. This translates into CASSLIRGSGETQYF. The chain has TRBV5-6 and TRBJ2-5, with D perhaps matching TRBD2 (6 bases). Per the germline V gene, CDR1 is SGHDT and CDR2 is YYEEEE. This CDR3 is 15 amino acids long. With 2 bases removed from V and 4 bases from J, the gap between germline ends came to 15 bases.

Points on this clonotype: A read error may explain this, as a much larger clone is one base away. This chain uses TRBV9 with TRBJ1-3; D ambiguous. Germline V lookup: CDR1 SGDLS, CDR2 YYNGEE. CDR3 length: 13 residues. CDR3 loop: CASSPSGGDTIYF. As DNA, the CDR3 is TGTGCCAGCAGCCCATCCGGTGGAGACACCATATATTTT.

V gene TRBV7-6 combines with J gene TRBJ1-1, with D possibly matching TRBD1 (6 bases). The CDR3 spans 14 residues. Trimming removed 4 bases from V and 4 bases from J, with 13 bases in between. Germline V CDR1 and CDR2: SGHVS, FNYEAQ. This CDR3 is CASSWGQSGTEAFF. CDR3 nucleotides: TGTGCCAGCAGCTGGGGACAATCGGGCACTGAAGCTTTCTTT.

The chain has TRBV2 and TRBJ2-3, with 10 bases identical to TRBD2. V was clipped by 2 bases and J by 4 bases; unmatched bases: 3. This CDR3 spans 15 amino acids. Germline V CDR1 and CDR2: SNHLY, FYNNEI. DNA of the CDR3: TGTGCCAGCAGTGAACAGCGGGGGGGCGCAGATACGCAGTATTTT. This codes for CASSEQRGGADTQYF. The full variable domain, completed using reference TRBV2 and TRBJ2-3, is EPEVTQTPSHQVTQMGQEVILRCVPISNHLYFYWYRQILGQKVEFLVSFYNNEISEKSEIFDDQFSVERPDGSNFTLKIRSTKLEDSAMYFCASSEQRGGADTQYFGPGTRLTVL.

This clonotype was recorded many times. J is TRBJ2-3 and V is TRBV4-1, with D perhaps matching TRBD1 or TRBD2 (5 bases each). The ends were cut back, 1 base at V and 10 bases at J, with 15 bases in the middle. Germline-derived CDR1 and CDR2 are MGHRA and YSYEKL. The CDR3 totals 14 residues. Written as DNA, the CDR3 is TGCGCCAGCAGCCAAGGGAGCGGAAGGGGCGCGCAGTATTTT. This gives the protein CASSQGSGRGAQYF.

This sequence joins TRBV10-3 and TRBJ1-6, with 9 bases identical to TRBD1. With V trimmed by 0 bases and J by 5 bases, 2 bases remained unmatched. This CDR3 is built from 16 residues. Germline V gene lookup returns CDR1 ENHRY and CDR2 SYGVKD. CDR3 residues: CAISESDRGNNSPLHF. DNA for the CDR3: TGTGCCATCAGTGAGTCAGACAGGGGGAATAATTCACCCCTCCACTTT.

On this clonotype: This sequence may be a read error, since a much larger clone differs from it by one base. This CDR3 reads CASSPGQGSGETKYF. CDR3 nucleotides: TGTGCCAGCAGCCCTGGACAGGGTTCGGGAGAGACCAAGTACTTC. The V call is TRBV7-9, the J call TRBJ2-5; TRBD1 agrees at 8 bases. The CDR3 runs to 15 residues. Germline V gene sequence: CDR1 SEHNR, CDR2 FQNEAQ (reference sequence).

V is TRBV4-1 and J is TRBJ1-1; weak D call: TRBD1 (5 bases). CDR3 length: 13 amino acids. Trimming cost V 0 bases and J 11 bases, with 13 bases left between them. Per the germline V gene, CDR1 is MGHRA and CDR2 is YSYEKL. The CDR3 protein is CASSQDKDTEAFF. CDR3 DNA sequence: TGCGCCAGCAGCCAAGACAAGGACACGGAGGCTTTCTTT.

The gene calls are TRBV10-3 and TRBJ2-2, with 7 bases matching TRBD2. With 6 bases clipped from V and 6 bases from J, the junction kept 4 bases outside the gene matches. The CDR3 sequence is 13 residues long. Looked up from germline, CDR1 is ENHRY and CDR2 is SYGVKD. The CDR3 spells CAIRRLASGELFF. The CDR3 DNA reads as TGTGCCATCAGGAGACTAGCATCCGGGGAGCTGTTTTTT.

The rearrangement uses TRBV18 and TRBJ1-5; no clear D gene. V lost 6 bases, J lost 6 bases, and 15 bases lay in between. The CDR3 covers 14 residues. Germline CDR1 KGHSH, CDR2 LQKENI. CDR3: CASSPSHGPQPQHF. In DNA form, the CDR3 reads TGTGCCAGCTCGCCTTCACACGGCCCTCAGCCCCAGCATTTT.

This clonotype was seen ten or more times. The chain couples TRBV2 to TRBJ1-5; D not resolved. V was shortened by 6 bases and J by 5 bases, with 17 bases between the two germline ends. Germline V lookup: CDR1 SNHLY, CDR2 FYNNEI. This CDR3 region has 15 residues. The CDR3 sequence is CASSPDSRVDQPQHF. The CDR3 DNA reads TGTGCCAGCAGCCCCGACTCTCGGGTCGATCAGCCCCAGCATTTT.

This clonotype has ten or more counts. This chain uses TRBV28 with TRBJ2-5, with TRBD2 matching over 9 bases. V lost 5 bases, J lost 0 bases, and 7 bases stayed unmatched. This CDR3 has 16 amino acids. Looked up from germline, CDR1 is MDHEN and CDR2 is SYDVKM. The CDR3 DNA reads TGTGCCAGCAGTCCAAGACTAGCGGTGTACCAAGAGACCCAGTACTTC. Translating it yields CASSPRLAVYQETQYF.

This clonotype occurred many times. The CDR3 is CSARASGDRPNQPQHF. The DNA of the CDR3 is TGCAGTGCTAGAGCATCTGGGGACAGGCCAAATCAGCCCCAGCATTTT. The rearrangement joins TRBV20-1 to TRBJ1-5, with 8 bases fitting TRBD1. Trimming removed 1 base from V and 4 bases from J; junction bases left unmatched: 9. CDR1 is DFQATT, CDR2 SNEGSKA, per germline (reference sequence). This CDR3 has 16 residues.

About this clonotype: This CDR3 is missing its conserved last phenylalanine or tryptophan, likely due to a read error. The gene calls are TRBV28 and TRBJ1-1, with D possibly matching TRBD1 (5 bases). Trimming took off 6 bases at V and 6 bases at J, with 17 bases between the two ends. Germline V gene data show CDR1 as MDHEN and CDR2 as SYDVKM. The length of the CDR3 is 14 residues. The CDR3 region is CASRDSGLRAEAFL. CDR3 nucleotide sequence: TGTGCCAGCAGGGATTCGGGGCTGAGGGCTGAAGCTTTCTTG.

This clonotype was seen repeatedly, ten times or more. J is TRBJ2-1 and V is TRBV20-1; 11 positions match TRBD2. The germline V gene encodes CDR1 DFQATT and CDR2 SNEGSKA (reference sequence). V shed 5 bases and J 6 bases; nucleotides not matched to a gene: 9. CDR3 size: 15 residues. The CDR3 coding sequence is TGCAGTGCTTACCAAGTAGCGGGAGGGTCCAATGAGCAGTTCTTC. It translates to CSAYQVAGGSNEQFF.

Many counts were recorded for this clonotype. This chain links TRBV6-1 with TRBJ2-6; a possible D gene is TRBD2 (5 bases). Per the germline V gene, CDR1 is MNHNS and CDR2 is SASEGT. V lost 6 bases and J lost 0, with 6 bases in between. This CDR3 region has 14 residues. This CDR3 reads CASREGSGANVLTF. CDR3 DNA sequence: TGTGCCAGCAGAGAGGGCTCTGGGGCCAACGTCCTGACTTTC.